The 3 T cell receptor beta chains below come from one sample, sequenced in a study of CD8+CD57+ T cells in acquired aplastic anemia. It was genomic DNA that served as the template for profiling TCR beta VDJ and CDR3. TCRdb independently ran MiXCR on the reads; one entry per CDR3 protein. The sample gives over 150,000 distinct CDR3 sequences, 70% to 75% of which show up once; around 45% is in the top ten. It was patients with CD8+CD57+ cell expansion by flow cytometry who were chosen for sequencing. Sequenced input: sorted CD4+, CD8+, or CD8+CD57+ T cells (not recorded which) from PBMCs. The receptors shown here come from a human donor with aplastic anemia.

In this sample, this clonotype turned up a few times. DNA of the CDR3: TGTGCCAGCAGCATGAACTTAAACTATGGCTACACCTTC. This encodes CASSMNLNYGYTF. The V and J genes are TRBV13 and TRBJ1-2; D is unresolved. Germline assignment: CDR1 PRHDT and CDR2 FYEKMQ (reference sequence). V was shortened by 5 bases and J by 2 bases, with 9 bases between the two germline ends. The CDR3 spans 13 residues.

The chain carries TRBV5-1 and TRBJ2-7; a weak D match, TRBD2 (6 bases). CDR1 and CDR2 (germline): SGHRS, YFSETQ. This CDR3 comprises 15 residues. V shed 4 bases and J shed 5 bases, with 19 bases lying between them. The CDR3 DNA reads TGCGCCAGCAGCAGTCCGGGACTGGATATCCACGAGCAGTACTTC. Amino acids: CASSSPGLDIHEQYF.

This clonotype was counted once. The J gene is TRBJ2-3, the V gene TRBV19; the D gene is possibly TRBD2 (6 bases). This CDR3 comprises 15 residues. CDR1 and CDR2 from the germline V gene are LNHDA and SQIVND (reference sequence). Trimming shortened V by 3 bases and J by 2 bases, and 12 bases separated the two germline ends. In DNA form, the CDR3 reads TGTGCCAGTAGTATCGTGGGGGGTCTCACAGATACGCAGTATTTT. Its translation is CASSIVGGLTDTQYF.